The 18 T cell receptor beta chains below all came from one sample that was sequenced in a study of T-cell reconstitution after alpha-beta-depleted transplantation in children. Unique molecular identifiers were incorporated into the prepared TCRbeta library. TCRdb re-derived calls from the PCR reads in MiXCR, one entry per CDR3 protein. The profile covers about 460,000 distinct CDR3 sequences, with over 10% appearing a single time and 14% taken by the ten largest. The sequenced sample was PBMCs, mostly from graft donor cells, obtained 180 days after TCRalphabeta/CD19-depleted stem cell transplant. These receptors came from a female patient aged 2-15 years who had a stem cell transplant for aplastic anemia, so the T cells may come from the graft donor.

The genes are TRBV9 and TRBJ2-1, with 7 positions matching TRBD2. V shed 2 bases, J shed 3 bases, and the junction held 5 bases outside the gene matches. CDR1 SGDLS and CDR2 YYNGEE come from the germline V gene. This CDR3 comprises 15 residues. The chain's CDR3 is CASSVIAGLYNEQFF. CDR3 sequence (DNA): TGTGCCAGCAGCGTCATAGCGGGCCTCTACAATGAGCAGTTCTTC.

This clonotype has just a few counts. The CDR3 spells CASSAPHQGAADTQYF. CDR3 nucleotide sequence: TGTGCCAGCAGCGCTCCTCACCAGGGGGCCGCAGATACGCAGTATTTT. V gene TRBV3-1 combines with J gene TRBJ2-3; 8 bases align to TRBD1. Germline V gene data show CDR1 as LGHDT and CDR2 as YNNKEL (reference sequence). The CDR3 consists of 16 residues. Trimming removed 5 bases from V and 4 bases from J; junction bases left unmatched: 11.

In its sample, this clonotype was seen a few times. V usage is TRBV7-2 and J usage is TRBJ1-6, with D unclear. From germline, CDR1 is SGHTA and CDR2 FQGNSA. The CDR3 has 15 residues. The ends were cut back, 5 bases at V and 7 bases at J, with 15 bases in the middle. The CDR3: CASSRSGVDNSPLHF. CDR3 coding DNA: TGTGCCAGCAGCCGAAGCGGGGTGGACAATTCACCCCTCCACTTT.

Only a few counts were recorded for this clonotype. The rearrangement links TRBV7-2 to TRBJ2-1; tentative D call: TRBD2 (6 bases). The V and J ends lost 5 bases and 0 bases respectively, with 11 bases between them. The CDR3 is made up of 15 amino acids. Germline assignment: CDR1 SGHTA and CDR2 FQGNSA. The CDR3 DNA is TGTGCCAGCAGCGCCCGACTAGGCTCCTACAATGAGCAGTTCTTC. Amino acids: CASSARLGSYNEQFF.

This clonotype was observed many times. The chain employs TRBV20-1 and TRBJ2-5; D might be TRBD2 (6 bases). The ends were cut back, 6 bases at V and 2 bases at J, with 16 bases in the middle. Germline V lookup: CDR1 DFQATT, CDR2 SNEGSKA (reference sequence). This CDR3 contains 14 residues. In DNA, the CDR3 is TGCAGTGCCCGGCGGGCTAGCGAGCAAGAGACCCAGTACTTC. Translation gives CSARRASEQETQYF.

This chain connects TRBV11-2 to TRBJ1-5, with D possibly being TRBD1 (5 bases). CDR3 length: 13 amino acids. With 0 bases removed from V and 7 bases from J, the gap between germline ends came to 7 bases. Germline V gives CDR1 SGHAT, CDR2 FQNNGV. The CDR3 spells CASSLEGVQPQHF. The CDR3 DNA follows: TGTGCCAGCAGCTTAGAGGGGGTGCAGCCCCAGCATTTT.

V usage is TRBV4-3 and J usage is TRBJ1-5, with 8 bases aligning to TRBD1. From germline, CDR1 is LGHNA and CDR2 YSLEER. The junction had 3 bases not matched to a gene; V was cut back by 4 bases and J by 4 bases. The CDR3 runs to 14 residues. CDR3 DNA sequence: TGCGCCAGCAGCCGGAGGACAGGGAATCAGCCCCAGCATTTT. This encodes CASSRRTGNQPQHF.

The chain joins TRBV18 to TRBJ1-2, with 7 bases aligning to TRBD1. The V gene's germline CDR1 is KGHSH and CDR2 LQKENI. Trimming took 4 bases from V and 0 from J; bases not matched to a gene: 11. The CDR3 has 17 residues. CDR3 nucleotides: TGTGCCAGCTCACTATCCACAGGGGACCAATCTAACTATGGCTACACCTTC. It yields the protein CASSLSTGDQSNYGYTF.

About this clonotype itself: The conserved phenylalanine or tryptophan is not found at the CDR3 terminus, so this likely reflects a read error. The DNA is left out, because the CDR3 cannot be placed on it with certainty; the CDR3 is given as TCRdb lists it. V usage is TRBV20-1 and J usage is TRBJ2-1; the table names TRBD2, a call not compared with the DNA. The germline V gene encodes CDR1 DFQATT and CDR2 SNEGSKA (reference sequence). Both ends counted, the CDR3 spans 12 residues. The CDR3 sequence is CSAKEPREGHKY.

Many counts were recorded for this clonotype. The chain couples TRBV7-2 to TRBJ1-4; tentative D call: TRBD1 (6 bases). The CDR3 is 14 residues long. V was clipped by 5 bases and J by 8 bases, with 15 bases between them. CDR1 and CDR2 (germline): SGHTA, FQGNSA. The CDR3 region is CASSPRGGQEKLFF. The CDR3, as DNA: TGTGCCAGCAGCCCCCGAGGGGGGCAAGAAAAACTGTTTTTT. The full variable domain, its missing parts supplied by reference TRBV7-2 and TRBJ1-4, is GAGVSQSPSNKVTEKGKDVELRCDPISGHTALYWYRQSLGQGLEFLIYFQGNSAPDKSGLPSDRFSAERTGGSVSTLTIQRTQQEDSAVYLCASSPRGGQEKLFFGSGTQLSVL.

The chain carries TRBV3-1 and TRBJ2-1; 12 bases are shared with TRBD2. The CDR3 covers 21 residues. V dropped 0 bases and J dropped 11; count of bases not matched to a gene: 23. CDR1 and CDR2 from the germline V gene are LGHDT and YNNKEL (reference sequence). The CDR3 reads CASSQDYPKALGLAGSWQQFF. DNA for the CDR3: TGTGCCAGCAGCCAAGACTACCCGAAAGCCCTGGGACTAGCGGGCAGTTGGCAGCAGTTCTTC.

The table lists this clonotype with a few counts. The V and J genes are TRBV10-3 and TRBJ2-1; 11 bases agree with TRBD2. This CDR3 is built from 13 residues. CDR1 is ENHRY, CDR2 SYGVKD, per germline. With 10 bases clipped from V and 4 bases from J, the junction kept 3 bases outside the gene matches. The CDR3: CATGTSGYNEQFF. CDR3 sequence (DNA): TGTGCCACCGGGACTAGCGGTTACAATGAGCAGTTCTTC.

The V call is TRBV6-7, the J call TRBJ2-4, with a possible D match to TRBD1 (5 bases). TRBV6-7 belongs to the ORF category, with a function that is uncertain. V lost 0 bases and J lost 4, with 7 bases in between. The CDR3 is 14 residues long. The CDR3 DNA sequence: TGTGCCAGCAGTTACTCCGACAGAAAAAACATTCAGTACTTC. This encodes CASSYSDRKNIQYF.

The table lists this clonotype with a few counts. In nucleotides, the CDR3 is TGTGCCAGCAGCCCGCTGACAGGGGAGTATCCTGAAGCTTTCTTT. This translates into CASSPLTGEYPEAFF. The chain employs TRBV5-7 and TRBJ1-1; 8 bases map to TRBD1. TRBV5-7 is noted as an ORF with a role that remains uncertain. J was trimmed by 6 bases and V by 4 bases; bases with no gene match: 11. This CDR3 region has 15 residues.

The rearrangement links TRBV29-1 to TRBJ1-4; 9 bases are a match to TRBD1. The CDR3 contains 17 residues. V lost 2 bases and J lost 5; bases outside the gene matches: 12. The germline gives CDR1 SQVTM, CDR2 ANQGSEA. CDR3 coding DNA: TGCAGCGTTGAAAAGTGGGACAGGGTGGCCCTGAATGAAAAACTGTTTTTT. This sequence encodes CSVEKWDRVALNEKLFF.

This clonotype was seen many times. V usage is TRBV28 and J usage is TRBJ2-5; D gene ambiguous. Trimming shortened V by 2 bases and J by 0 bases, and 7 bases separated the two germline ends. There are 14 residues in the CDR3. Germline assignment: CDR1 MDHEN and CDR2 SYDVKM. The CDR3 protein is CASSLVWDQETQYF. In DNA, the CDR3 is TGTGCCAGCAGTTTAGTGTGGGACCAAGAGACCCAGTACTTC.

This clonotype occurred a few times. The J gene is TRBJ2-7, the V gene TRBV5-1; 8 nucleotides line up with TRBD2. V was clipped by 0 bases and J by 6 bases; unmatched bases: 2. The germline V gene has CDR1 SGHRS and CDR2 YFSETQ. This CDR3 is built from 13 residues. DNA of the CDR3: TGCGCCAGCAGCTTGGGAACTAGCGGCGAGCAGTACTTC. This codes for CASSLGTSGEQYF.

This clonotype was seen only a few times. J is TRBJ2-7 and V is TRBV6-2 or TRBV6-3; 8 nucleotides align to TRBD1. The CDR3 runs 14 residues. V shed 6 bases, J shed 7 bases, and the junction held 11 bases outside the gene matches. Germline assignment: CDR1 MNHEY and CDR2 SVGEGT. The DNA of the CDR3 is TGTGCCAGCAGACGGACAGGGCGAAGAGGAGAGCAGTACTTC. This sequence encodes CASRRTGRRGEQYF.